Below, one T cell receptor (beta chain) is given with its context. The antigen remains unidentified. This sample stems from a study of Ad26.COV2.S vaccination and SARS-CoV-2 variants. Study-wide context: Donor allocation was to the COV1001 Ad26.COV2.S trial arm. The vaccine Ad26.COV2.S was put into the muscle once, or twice with 56 days between.

Regarding treatment: roughly 20 received Ad26.COV2.S at low or high dose, single or two shots; 5 received placebo; per-sample allocation not given. The investigators took samples on day 63 after the first vaccine or placebo injection. The vaccine delivered Wuhan-strain SARS-CoV-2 spike through an Ad26 vector. Germline values: CDR1 MNHEY, CDR2 SMNVEV (reference sequence). Deletions cut 2 bases from V and 2 bases from J, with 14 bases between. This CDR3 comprises 16 residues. The protocol was immunoSEQ multiplex PCR, while the TCRdb copy is restricted to in-frame clones and leaves out a portion. The profile shows approximately 410,000 clones, 80% to 95% of them singletons. Study conclusions and caveats: From the TCR breadth and depth analyses, total T cell responses may have been underestimated.

Sequencing used peripheral blood, obtained in a trial of Ad26.COV2.S vaccine versus placebo. The clonotype originates from a person aged 18-65 years who received the Ad26.COV2.S COVID-19 vaccine or a placebo. The V and J genes are TRBV27 and TRBJ2-3, with D hard to call. As DNA, the CDR3 is TGTGCCAGCAGTTTAAGGCCCCCACGGACCACAGATACGCAGTATTTT. It codes for CASSLRPPRTTDTQYF.